The clone carrying this T cell receptor beta chain was counted ten times or more. The data originate from a study of Graves' ophthalmopathy and Graves' hyperthyroidism. In the study overall: There was a collection of peripheral blood at initial diagnosis, before any treatment.

PBMCs were obtained from 9.5 to 10 ml of fresh peripheral blood. Amplification of TCR beta CDR3 regions used RNA transcripts. Second-round multiplex PCR came after a first-round RT-PCR that employed HTBI primers. Each CDR3 protein gets one entry after TCRdb re-called the multiplex PCR reads with MiXCR. This sample has roughly 350,000 distinct CDR3 sequences; about 17% occur once, and the top ten carry 2.4%. This TCR was recovered from an adult woman with stable Graves' hyperthyroidism. Sequencing used peripheral blood.

CDR3 sequence reads: CASSSGLAVYEQYF. In nucleotides, the CDR3 is TGTGCCAGCAGCTCGGGACTAGCCGTATACGAGCAGTACTTC. V gene TRBV13 combines with J gene TRBJ2-7; 9 positions agree with TRBD2. V gave up 4 bases and J gave up 4 bases; unmatched junction bases: 5. Germline values: CDR1 PRHDT, CDR2 FYEKMQ (reference sequence). The CDR3 contains 14 residues.